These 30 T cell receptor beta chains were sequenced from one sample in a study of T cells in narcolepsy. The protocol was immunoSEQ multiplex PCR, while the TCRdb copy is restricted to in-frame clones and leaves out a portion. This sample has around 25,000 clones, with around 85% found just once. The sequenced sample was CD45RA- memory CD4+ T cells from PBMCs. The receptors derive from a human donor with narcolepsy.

DNA of the CDR3: TGTGCCAGCAGCCAAGACCAGGACAGGGGGTCCTACGAGCAGTACTTC. This gives the protein CASSQDQDRGSYEQYF. The chain recombines TRBV14 with TRBJ2-7; 10 bases are shared with TRBD1. Per germline, CDR1 SGHDN and CDR2 FVKESK. There are 16 residues in the CDR3. V was pared by 0 bases and J by 1 base, with 3 bases of the junction left unmatched.

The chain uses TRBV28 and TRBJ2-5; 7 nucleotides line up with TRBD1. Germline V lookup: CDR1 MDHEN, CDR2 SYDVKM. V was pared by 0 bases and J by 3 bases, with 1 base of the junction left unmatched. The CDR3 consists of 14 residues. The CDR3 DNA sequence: TGTGCCAGCAGTTTATGGACAGGGAAAGAGACCCAGTACTTC. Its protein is CASSLWTGKETQYF.

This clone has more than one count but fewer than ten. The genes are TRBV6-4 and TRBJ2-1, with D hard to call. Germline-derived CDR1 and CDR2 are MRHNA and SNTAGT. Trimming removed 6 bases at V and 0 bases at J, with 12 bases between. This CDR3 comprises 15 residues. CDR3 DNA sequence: TGTGCCAGCAGCCCCCGGGCAGACTCCTACAATGAGCAGTTCTTC. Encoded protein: CASSPRADSYNEQFF.

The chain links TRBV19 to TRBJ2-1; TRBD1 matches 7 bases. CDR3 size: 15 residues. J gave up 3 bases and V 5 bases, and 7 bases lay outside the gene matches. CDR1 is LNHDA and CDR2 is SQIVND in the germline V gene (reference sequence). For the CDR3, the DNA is TGTGCCAGTAGTGAAGACCGGGACAGCTACAATGAGCAGTTCTTC. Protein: CASSEDRDSYNEQFF.

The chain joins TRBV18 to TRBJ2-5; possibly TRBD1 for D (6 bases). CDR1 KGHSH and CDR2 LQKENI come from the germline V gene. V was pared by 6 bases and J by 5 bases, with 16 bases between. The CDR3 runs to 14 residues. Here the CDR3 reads CASSLNRVRETQYF. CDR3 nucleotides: TGTGCCAGCTCCCTCAACAGGGTCCGGGAGACCCAGTACTTC.

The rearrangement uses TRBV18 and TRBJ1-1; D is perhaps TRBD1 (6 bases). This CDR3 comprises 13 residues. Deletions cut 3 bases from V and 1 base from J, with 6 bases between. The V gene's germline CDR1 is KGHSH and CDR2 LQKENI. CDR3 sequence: CASSPGQNTEAFF. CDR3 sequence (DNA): TGTGCCAGCTCACCGGGACAGAACACTGAAGCTTTCTTT.

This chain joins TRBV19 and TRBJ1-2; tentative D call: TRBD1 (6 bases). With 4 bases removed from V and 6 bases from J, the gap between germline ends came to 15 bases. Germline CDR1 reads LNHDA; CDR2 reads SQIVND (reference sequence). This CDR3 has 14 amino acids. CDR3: CASSTTLGGDGYTF. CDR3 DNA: TGTGCCAGTAGTACCACCCTGGGGGGCGATGGCTACACCTTC.

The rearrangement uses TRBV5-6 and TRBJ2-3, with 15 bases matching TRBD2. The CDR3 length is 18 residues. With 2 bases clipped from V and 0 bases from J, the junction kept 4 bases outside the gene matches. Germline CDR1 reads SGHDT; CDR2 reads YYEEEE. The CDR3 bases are TGTGCCAGCAGCTTTACCGGACTAGCGGGAGGGAGCACAGATACGCAGTATTTT. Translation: CASSFTGLAGGSTDTQYF.

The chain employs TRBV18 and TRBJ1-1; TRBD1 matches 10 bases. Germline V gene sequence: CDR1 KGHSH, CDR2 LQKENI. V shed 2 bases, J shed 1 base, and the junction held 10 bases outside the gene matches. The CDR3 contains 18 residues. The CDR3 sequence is CASSPRFLDRGENTEAFF. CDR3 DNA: TGTGCCAGCTCACCAAGGTTTCTGGACAGGGGGGAGAACACTGAAGCTTTCTTT.

The CDR3 loop is CASSQAVLGRAFF. DNA for the CDR3: TGCGCCAGCAGCCAAGCCGTTTTGGGTAGAGCTTTCTTT. This chain connects TRBV4-3 to TRBJ1-1; D ambiguous. Germline CDR1 is LGHNA and CDR2 is YSLEER. The CDR3 consists of 13 residues. Trimming shortened V by 1 base and J by 10 bases, and 13 bases separated the two germline ends.

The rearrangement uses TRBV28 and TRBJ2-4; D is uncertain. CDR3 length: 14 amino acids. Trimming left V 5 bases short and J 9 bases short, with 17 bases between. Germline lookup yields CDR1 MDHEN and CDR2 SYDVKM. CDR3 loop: CASSPGSSWGIQYF. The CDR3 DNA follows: TGTGCCAGCAGTCCGGGCTCTTCCTGGGGCATTCAGTACTTC.

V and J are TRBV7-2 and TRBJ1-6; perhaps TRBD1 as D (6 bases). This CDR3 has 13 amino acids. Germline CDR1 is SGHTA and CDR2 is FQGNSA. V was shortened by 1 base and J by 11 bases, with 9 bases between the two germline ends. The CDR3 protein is CASSLVGAPPLHF. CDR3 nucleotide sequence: TGTGCCAGCAGCTTAGTGGGGGCCCCACCCCTCCACTTT.

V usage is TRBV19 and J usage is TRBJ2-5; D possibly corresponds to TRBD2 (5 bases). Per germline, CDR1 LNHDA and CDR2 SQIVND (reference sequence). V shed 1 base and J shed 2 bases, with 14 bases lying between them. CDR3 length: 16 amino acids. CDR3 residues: CASSIGEIPFQETQYF. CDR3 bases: TGTGCCAGTAGTATAGGGGAGATTCCATTTCAAGAGACCCAGTACTTC.

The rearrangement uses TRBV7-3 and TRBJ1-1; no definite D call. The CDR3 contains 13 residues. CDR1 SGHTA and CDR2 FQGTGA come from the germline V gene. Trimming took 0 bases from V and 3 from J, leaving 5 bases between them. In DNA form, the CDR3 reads TGTGCCAGCAGCTTAACGTCGGACACTGAAGCTTTCTTT. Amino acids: CASSLTSDTEAFF.

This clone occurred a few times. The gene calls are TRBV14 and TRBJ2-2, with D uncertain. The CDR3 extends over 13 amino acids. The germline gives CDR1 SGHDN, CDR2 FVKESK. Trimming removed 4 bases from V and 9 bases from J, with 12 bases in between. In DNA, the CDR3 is TGTGCCAGCAGCCGACCAGGTGGGCGGGAGCTGTTTTTT. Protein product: CASSRPGGRELFF. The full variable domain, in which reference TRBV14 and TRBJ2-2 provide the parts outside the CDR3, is EAGVTQFPSHSVIEKGQTVTLRCDPISGHDNLYWYRRVMGKEIKFLLHFVKESKQDESGMPNNRFLAERTGGTYSTLKVQPAELEDSGVYFCASSRPGGRELFFGEGSRLTVL.

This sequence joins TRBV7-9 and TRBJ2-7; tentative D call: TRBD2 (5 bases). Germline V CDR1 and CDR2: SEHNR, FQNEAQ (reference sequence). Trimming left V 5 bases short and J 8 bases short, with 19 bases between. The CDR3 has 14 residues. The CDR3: CASSRVEAGLKQYF. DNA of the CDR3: TGTGCCAGCAGCCGCGTGGAGGCGGGTCTGAAGCAGTACTTC.

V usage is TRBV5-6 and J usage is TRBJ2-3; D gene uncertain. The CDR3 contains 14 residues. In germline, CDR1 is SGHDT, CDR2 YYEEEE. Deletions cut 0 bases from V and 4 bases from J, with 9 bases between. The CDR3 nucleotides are TGTGCCAGCAGCTTGGGTTCGGTTTCAGATACGCAGTATTTT. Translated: CASSLGSVSDTQYF.

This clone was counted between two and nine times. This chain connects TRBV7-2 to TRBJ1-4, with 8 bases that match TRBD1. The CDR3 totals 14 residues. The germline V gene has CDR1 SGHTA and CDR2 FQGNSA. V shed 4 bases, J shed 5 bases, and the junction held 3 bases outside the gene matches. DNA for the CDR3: TGTGCCAGCAGCTCAAGGGACAGGAATGAAAAACTGTTTTTT. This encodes CASSSRDRNEKLFF.

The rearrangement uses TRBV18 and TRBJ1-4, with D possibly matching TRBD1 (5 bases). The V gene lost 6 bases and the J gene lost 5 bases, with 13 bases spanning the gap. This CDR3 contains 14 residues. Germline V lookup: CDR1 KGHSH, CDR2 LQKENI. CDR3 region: CASSPQAGNEKLFF. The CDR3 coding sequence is TGTGCCAGCTCCCCTCAGGCAGGGAATGAAAAACTGTTTTTT.

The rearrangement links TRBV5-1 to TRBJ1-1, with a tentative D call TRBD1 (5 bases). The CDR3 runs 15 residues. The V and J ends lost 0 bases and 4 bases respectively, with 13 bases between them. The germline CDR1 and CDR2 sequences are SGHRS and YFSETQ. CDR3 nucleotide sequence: TGCGCCAGCAGCTTGGGTGGGGGTTTTGGCACTGAAGCTTTCTTT. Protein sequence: CASSLGGGFGTEAFF.

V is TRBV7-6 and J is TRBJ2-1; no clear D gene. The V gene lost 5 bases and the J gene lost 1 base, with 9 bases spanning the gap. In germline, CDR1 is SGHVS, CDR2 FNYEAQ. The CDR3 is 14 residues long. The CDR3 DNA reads TGTGCCAGCAGCCTATACTCATCCTACAATGAGCAGTTCTTC. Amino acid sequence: CASSLYSSYNEQFF. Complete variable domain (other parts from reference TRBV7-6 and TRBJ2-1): GAGVSQSPRYKVTKRGQDVALRCDPISGHVSLYWYRQALGQGPEFLTYFNYEAQQDKSGLPNDRFSAERPEGSISTLTIQRTEQRDSAMYRCASSLYSSYNEQFFGPGTRLTVL.

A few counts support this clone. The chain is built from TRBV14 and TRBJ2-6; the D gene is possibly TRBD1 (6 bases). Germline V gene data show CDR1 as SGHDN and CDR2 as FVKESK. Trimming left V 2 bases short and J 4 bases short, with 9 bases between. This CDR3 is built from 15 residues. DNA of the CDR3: TGTGCCAGCAGCCAAACAGGGTCCGGGGCCAACGTCCTGACTTTC. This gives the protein CASSQTGSGANVLTF.

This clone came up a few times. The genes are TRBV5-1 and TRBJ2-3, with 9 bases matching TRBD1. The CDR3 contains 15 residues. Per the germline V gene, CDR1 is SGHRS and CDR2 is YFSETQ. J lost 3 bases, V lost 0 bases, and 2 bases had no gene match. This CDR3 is CASSLEDRGTDTQYF. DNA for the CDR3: TGCGCCAGCAGCTTGGAGGACAGGGGAACAGATACGCAGTATTTT.

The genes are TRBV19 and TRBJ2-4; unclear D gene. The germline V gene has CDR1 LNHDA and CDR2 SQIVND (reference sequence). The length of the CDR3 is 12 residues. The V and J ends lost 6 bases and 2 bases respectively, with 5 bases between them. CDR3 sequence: CASSRSKNIQYF. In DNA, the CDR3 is TGTGCCAGTAGCAGGTCCAAAAACATTCAGTACTTC.

Here the CDR3 DNA reads TGTGCCAGCAGCGTAGCGGATCTCAATAACTATGGCTACACCTTC. Protein: CASSVADLNNYGYTF. V usage is TRBV9 and J usage is TRBJ1-2; D uncertain. V dropped 0 bases and J dropped 1 base, with 10 bases sitting between them. Germline V gene data show CDR1 as SGDLS and CDR2 as YYNGEE. CDR3 length equals 15 residues.

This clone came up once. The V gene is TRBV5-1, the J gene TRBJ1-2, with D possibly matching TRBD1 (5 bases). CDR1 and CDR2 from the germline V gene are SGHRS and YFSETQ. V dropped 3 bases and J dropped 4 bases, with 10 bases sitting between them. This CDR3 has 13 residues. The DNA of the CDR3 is TGCGCCAGCAGCTCAGGGACCGTCTATGGCTACACCTTC. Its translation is CASSSGTVYGYTF. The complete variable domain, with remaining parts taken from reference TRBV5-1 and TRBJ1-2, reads KAGVTQTPRYLIKTRGQQVTLSCSPISGHRSVSWYQQTPGQGLQFLFEYFSETQRNKGNFPGRFSGRQFSNSRSEMNVSTLELGDSALYLCASSSGTVYGYTFGSGTRLTVV.

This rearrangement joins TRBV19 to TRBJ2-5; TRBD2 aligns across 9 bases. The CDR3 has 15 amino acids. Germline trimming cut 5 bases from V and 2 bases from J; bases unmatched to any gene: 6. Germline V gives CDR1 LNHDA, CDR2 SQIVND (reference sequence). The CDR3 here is CASSSLAGKQETQYF. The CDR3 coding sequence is TGTGCCAGTAGTTCCCTAGCGGGGAAGCAAGAGACCCAGTACTTC. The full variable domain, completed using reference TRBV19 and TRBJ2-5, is DGGITQSPKYLFRKEGQNVTLSCEQNLNHDAMYWYRQDPGQGLRLIYYSQIVNDFQKGDIAEGYSVSREKKESFPLTVTSAQKNPTAFYLCASSSLAGKQETQYFGPGTRLLVL.

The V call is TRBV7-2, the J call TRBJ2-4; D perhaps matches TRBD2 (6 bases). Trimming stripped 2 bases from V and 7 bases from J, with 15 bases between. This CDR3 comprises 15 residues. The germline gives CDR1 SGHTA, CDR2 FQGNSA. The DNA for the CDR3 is TGTGCCAGCAGCTTAAGTTGGGGGGTCGGGAACATTCAGTACTTC. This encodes CASSLSWGVGNIQYF.

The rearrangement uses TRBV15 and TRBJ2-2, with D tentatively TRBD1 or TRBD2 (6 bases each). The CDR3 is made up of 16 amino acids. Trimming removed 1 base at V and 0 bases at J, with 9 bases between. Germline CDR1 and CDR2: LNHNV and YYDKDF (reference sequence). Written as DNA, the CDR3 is TGTGCCACCAGCAGAGTGGAGGGGGCGAACACCGGGGAGCTGTTTTTT. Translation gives CATSRVEGANTGELFF.

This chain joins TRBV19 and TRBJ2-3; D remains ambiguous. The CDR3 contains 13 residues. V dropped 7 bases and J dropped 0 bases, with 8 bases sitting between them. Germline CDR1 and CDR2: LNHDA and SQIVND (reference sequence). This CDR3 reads CASKLSSTDTQYF. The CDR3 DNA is TGTGCCAGTAAGCTTTCTAGCACAGATACGCAGTATTTT. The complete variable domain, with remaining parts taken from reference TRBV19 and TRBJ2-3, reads DGGITQSPKYLFRKEGQNVTLSCEQNLNHDAMYWYRQDPGQGLRLIYYSQIVNDFQKGDIAEGYSVSREKKESFPLTVTSAQKNPTAFYLCASKLSSTDTQYFGPGTRLTVL.